Following are 25 T cell receptor beta chains from one sample sequenced in a study of T cell responses to AZD1222 COVID-19 vaccine. Profiled with immunoSEQ multiplex PCR; TCRdb holds only in-frame clones, not every one. The profile shows about 130,000 clones, 91% of them singletons. The source was peripheral blood, collected 28 days after the second AZD1222 dose. The origin of the receptors is an adult who received the AZD1222 COVID-19 vaccine.

CDR3 sequence reads: CASSLGFGNQPQHF. The CDR3 DNA is TGCGCCAGCAGCTTGGGGTTCGGCAATCAGCCCCAGCATTTT. The chain uses TRBV5-1 and TRBJ1-5; the D is unclear. The CDR3 sequence is 14 residues long. The germline V gene encodes CDR1 SGHRS and CDR2 YFSETQ. Trimming stripped 0 bases from V and 2 bases from J, with 6 bases between.

The DNA of the CDR3 is TGTGCCAGCAGCTGGACAGGGAGAGGCAATCAGCCCCAGCATTTT. This translates into CASSWTGRGNQPQHF. The V gene is TRBV2, the J gene TRBJ1-5; 8 nucleotides align to TRBD1. CDR3 size: 15 residues. Germline-derived CDR1 and CDR2 are SNHLY and FYNNEI. Germline trimming cut 6 bases from V and 2 bases from J; bases unmatched to any gene: 6.

The rearrangement links TRBV19 to TRBJ1-5, with D unresolved. The CDR3 spans 13 residues. CDR1 is LNHDA and CDR2 is SQIVND in the germline V gene (reference sequence). V lost 2 bases, J lost 4 bases, and 6 bases lay in between. The CDR3 region is CASSIIENQPQHF. Here the CDR3 DNA reads TGTGCCAGTAGTATAATTGAAAATCAGCCCCAGCATTTT.

This sequence joins TRBV4-3 and TRBJ2-2, with 9 positions matching TRBD1. The CDR3 covers 18 residues. Germline V gene lookup returns CDR1 LGHNA and CDR2 YSLEER. J gave up 4 bases and V 0 bases, and 9 bases lay outside the gene matches. The CDR3 DNA reads as TGCGCCAGCAGCCAAGATCTGGTGACAGGGGGAATCACCGGGGAGCTGTTTTTT. Its translation is CASSQDLVTGGITGELFF.

For this clone: A read error may account for a junction end that differs from germline. This chain uses TRBV7-9 with TRBJ2-3, with 7 bases aligning to TRBD2. The CDR3 contains 16 residues. Germline CDR1 and CDR2: SEHNR and FQNEAQ (reference sequence). CDR3 nucleotide sequence: TGTGCCAGCAGCGTAGCCCGGACTAGTAGAGAAGATACGCAGTATTTT. It codes for CASSVARTSREDTQYF.

The chain joins TRBV7-8 to TRBJ2-1, with no clear D. CDR1 is SGHVS, CDR2 FQNEAQ, per germline. This CDR3 is 11 amino acids long. The V and J ends lost 1 base and 9 bases respectively, with 4 bases between them. The chain's CDR3 is CASSLGAEQFF. The CDR3 DNA sequence: TGTGCCAGCAGCTTAGGCGCTGAGCAGTTCTTC.

This clone appeared once. The CDR3 DNA reads TGTGCCAGCAGCTTAAGGGTTAGGGACGAGCAGTACTTC. This encodes CASSLRVRDEQYF. The chain uses TRBV7-8 and TRBJ2-7; D remains ambiguous. This CDR3 has 13 amino acids. V lost 2 bases and J lost 5, with 10 bases in between. Germline loops: CDR1 SGHVS, CDR2 FQNEAQ.

The chain has TRBV5-1 and TRBJ1-2; 7 positions match TRBD1. V shed 0 bases and J 8 bases; nucleotides not matched to a gene: 7. In germline, CDR1 is SGHRS, CDR2 YFSETQ. This CDR3 is 14 amino acids long. CDR3 coding DNA: TGCGCCAGCAGCTTGGACGGACAGGTGTGGGGCTACACCTTC. Its protein product is CASSLDGQVWGYTF.

V and J are TRBV6-1 and TRBJ1-5; D perhaps matches TRBD1 (5 bases). The CDR3 length is 14 residues. V lost 3 bases, J lost 6 bases, and 12 bases lay in between. CDR1 and CDR2 from the germline V gene are MNHNS and SASEGT. CDR3 protein: CASSDLGAGQPQHF. The CDR3 nucleotides are TGTGCCAGCAGTGATTTAGGGGCCGGTCAGCCCCAGCATTTT.

The rearrangement links TRBV30 to TRBJ1-1; D is unresolved. Germline lookup yields CDR1 GTSNPN and CDR2 SVGIG (reference sequence). This CDR3 has 13 residues. V lost 4 bases and J 4 bases, leaving 13 bases between the germline ends. Here the CDR3 DNA reads TGTGCCTGGACTAAAGGCCTTTTCACTGAAGCTTTCTTT. Protein product: CAWTKGLFTEAFF.

This clone has just a few counts. The V and J genes are TRBV11-2 and TRBJ1-2; D gene unclear. The V gene lost 1 base and the J gene lost 8 bases, with 14 bases spanning the gap. Germline V gene data show CDR1 as SGHAT and CDR2 as FQNNGV. There are 14 residues in the CDR3. Written as DNA, the CDR3 is TGTGCCAGCAGCTTAGTGGCGGAATCGGACGGCTACACCTTC. Residues: CASSLVAESDGYTF. Supplemented by reference TRBV11-2 and TRBJ1-2, the full variable domain reads EAGVAQSPRYKIIEKRQSVAFWCNPISGHATLYWYQQILGQGPKLLIQFQNNGVVDDSQLPKDRFSAERLKGVDSTLKIQPAKLEDSAVYLCASSLVAESDGYTFGSGTRLTVV.

The genes are TRBV19 and TRBJ1-1; 9 bases map to TRBD1. Per germline, CDR1 LNHDA and CDR2 SQIVND (reference sequence). V dropped 6 bases and J dropped 0; count of bases not matched to a gene: 8. This CDR3 has 16 amino acids. The chain's CDR3 is CASRAPGQGLNTEAFF. The CDR3 DNA follows: TGTGCCAGTAGGGCCCCGGGACAGGGATTGAACACTGAAGCTTTCTTT.

This chain links TRBV12-3 or TRBV12-4 with TRBJ2-2; D is unclear. V shed 3 bases and J shed 1 base, with 3 bases lying between them. The CDR3 totals 13 residues. The CDR3 DNA follows: TGTGCCAGCAGTTTGATGAACACCGGGGAGCTGTTTTTT. Protein product: CASSLMNTGELFF.

This clone was recorded only once. The DNA is left out, because the CDR3 cannot be placed on it with certainty; the CDR3 is given as TCRdb lists it. V and J are TRBV5-5 and TRBJ2-1; the tabulated D call, TRBD2, remains unverified against the DNA. Germline CDR1 is SGHKS and CDR2 is YYEKEE (reference sequence). The CDR3 spans 14 residues, counting both ends. The CDR3 reads CASSSTVASGIGFF.

The V call is TRBV6-2 or TRBV6-3, the J call TRBJ2-1; 8 bases are a match to TRBD2. With 6 bases clipped from V and 3 bases from J, the junction kept 10 bases outside the gene matches. CDR1 is MNHEY and CDR2 is SVGEGT in the germline V gene. The CDR3 length is 16 residues. CDR3 in amino acids: CASSSPSGPIYNEQFF. CDR3 nucleotides: TGTGCCAGCAGCTCACCTAGCGGGCCGATCTACAATGAGCAGTTCTTC.

This clone occurred once. The genes are TRBV18 and TRBJ2-2; 11 nucleotides align to TRBD2. V lost 2 bases, J lost 7 bases, and 6 bases stayed unmatched. The CDR3 has 16 amino acids. Germline V gene data show CDR1 as KGHSH and CDR2 as LQKENI. This CDR3 reads CASSPTSGGTVGELFF. CDR3 in DNA: TGTGCCAGCTCACCAACTAGCGGGGGAACGGTCGGGGAGCTGTTTTTT. Full variable domain (remainder filled in from reference TRBV18 and TRBJ2-2): NAGVMQNPRHLVRRRGQEARLRCSPMKGHSHVYWYRQLPEEGLKFMVYLQKENIIDESGMPKERFSAEFPKEGPSILRIQQVVRGDSAAYFCASSPTSGGTVGELFFGEGSRLTVL.

The chain is built from TRBV9 and TRBJ2-2, with D unresolved. Trimming removed 0 bases at V and 1 base at J, with 7 bases between. CDR3 length equals 15 residues. Germline CDR1 SGDLS, CDR2 YYNGEE. This CDR3 is CASSVVDGNTGELFF. For the CDR3, the DNA is TGTGCCAGCAGCGTAGTCGACGGGAACACCGGGGAGCTGTTTTTT.

V gene TRBV3-1 (or the pseudogene TRBV3-2) combines with J gene TRBJ2-5; 7 bases agree with TRBD2. Germline loops: CDR1 LGHDT, CDR2 YNNKEL (reference sequence). This CDR3 has 15 amino acids. After removal of 4 bases from V and 2 bases from J, the junction contained 7 bases not matched to a gene. The CDR3 region is CASSPRTRGQETQYF. CDR3 sequence (DNA): TGTGCCAGCAGCCCCCGGACTAGAGGGCAAGAGACCCAGTACTTC.

This clone was seen only once. This rearrangement joins TRBV3-1 (or the pseudogene TRBV3-2) to TRBJ2-1, with a weak D call TRBD2 (5 bases). Per the germline V gene, CDR1 is LGHDT and CDR2 is YNNKEL (reference sequence). V lost 3 bases and J 0 bases, leaving 15 bases between the germline ends. The CDR3 loop spans 17 amino acids. CDR3 sequence (DNA): TGTGCCAGCAGCCACTCGTACCGGGGTCTCTCCTACAATGAGCAGTTCTTC. Amino acids: CASSHSYRGLSYNEQFF.

This clone has just one count. The CDR3 spells CASSETPRTNYGYTF. As DNA, the CDR3 is TGTGCCAGCAGTGAAACCCCCAGAACTAACTATGGCTACACCTTC. This chain uses TRBV2 with TRBJ1-2; no clear D. Germline assignment: CDR1 SNHLY and CDR2 FYNNEI. Trimming removed 2 bases at V and 0 bases at J, with 10 bases between. The CDR3 is 15 residues long.

The chain is built from TRBV2 and TRBJ1-1, with D unclear. Trimming removed 3 bases at V and 4 bases at J, with 12 bases between. The germline gives CDR1 SNHLY, CDR2 FYNNEI. This CDR3 has 14 amino acids. CDR3 protein: CASSELPVPTEAFF. The CDR3, as DNA: TGTGCCAGCAGTGAGCTGCCAGTCCCCACTGAAGCTTTCTTT. The full variable domain, completed using reference TRBV2 and TRBJ1-1, is EPEVTQTPSHQVTQMGQEVILRCVPISNHLYFYWYRQILGQKVEFLVSFYNNEISEKSEIFDDQFSVERPDGSNFTLKIRSTKLEDSAMYFCASSELPVPTEAFFGQGTRLTVV.

The J gene is TRBJ1-2, the V gene TRBV30; 11 bases agree with TRBD1. Per germline, CDR1 GTSNPN and CDR2 SVGIG (reference sequence). Trimming cost V 3 bases and J 7 bases; bases outside gene matches: 10. This CDR3 contains 15 residues. CDR3: CAWSKGTGGSFGYTF. The CDR3 nucleotides read TGTGCCTGGAGCAAAGGGACAGGGGGTTCTTTTGGCTACACCTTC.

V is TRBV7-2 and J is TRBJ1-4, with TRBD1 as a possible D gene (6 bases). The CDR3 runs 14 residues. The V end lost 5 bases, the J end lost 7 bases, and 14 bases lay between the germline ends. CDR1 SGHTA and CDR2 FQGNSA come from the germline V gene. The CDR3 loop is CASSTQGLGEKLFF. The CDR3 DNA reads TGTGCCAGCAGCACCCAGGGGCTGGGTGAAAAACTGTTTTTT.

The V call is TRBV12-3 or TRBV12-4, the J call TRBJ1-1; D call uncertain. The CDR3 runs to 13 residues. V was cut by 2 bases and J by 10 bases, with 14 bases left in between. The CDR3: CASSLQALDGAFF. In DNA, the CDR3 is TGTGCCAGCAGTTTACAGGCCCTAGATGGAGCTTTCTTT.

The CDR3 region has the DNA TGTGCCAGCAGTAGCCACGGGACAGGGGAAGAAAAACTGTTTTTT. The encoded protein is CASSSHGTGEEKLFF. V gene TRBV6-5 combines with J gene TRBJ1-4; TRBD1 matches 10 bases. Germline values: CDR1 MNHEY, CDR2 SVGAGI. V shed 5 bases, J shed 8 bases, and the junction held 8 bases outside the gene matches. This CDR3 is built from 15 residues.